Following are 8 T cell receptor beta chains from one sample sequenced in a study of T-cell reconstitution after alpha-beta-depleted transplantation in children. Using unique molecular identifiers, the investigators prepared the TCRbeta library. TCRdb used MiXCR to reprocess the PCR reads, holding one entry per CDR3 protein. The table records about 980,000 distinct CDR3 sequences, about 29% of them present only once. The sequenced sample was PBMCs, mostly from graft donor cells, obtained 360 days after TCRalphabeta/CD19-depleted stem cell transplant. The receptor source for this set is a boy less than two years old who had a stem cell transplant for SCID, so the T cells may come from the graft donor.

V is TRBV7-3 and J is TRBJ2-3, with a possible D match to TRBD2 (6 bases). Between the trimmed V and J ends, which lost 1 base and 3 bases, there was a span of 11 bases. Germline CDR1 and CDR2: SGHTA and FQGTGA. This CDR3 is 15 amino acids long. CDR3 loop: CASSLKAGGTDTQYF. The CDR3 bases are TGTGCCAGCAGCTTAAAAGCTGGGGGGACAGATACGCAGTATTTT.

Notes on this clonotype: Sequence at one end of the junction differs from germline and may be a read error. The rearrangement links TRBV7-9 to TRBJ2-2, with D possibly matching TRBD2 (5 bases). The CDR3 has 17 residues. Germline-derived CDR1 and CDR2 are SEHNR and FQNEAQ (reference sequence). In nucleotides, the CDR3 is TGTGCCAGCAGCTTAACTAGGGTCTACGGGAACACCGGGAAGCTGTTTTTT. Translation gives CASSLTRVYGNTGKLFF. Combining the CDR3 with reference TRBV7-9 and TRBJ2-2 gives the whole variable domain DTGVSQNPRHKITKRGQNVTFRCDPISEHNRLYWYRQTLGQGPEFLTYFQNEAQLEKSRLLSDRFSAERPKGSFSTLEIQRTEQGDSAMYLCASSLTRVYGNTGKLFFGEGSRLTVL.

This clonotype came up many times. V is TRBV7-8 and J is TRBJ1-6; tentatively, D is TRBD1 (6 bases). The CDR3 totals 14 residues. Germline V gene data show CDR1 as SGHVS and CDR2 as FQNEAQ. V shed 6 bases and J shed 3 bases, with 9 bases lying between them. The CDR3 is CASRSDSYNSPLHF. Written as DNA, the CDR3 is TGTGCCAGCAGATCGGACAGCTATAATTCACCCCTCCACTTT.

The rearrangement links TRBV18 to TRBJ2-7; TRBD1 might be the D (6 bases). Germline V CDR1 and CDR2: KGHSH, LQKENI. Deletions cut 3 bases from V and 2 bases from J, with 14 bases between. The CDR3 spans 15 residues. The CDR3 DNA sequence: TGTGCCAGCTCACCGGATGCCACAGGGACCTACGAGCAGTACTTC. This gives the protein CASSPDATGTYEQYF. The full variable domain, in which reference TRBV18 and TRBJ2-7 provide the parts outside the CDR3, is NAGVMQNPRHLVRRRGQEARLRCSPMKGHSHVYWYRQLPEEGLKFMVYLQKENIIDESGMPKERFSAEFPKEGPSILRIQQVVRGDSAAYFCASSPDATGTYEQYFGPGTRLTVT.

Only a few counts were recorded for this clonotype. V usage is TRBV4-1 and J usage is TRBJ1-6; TRBD1 matches 7 bases. The CDR3 contains 13 residues. With 0 bases clipped from V and 11 bases from J, the junction kept 1 base outside the gene matches. CDR1 and CDR2 (germline): MGHRA, YSYEKL. This CDR3 reads CASSQEQGTPLHF. The CDR3 DNA follows: TGCGCCAGCAGCCAAGAACAGGGGACACCCCTCCACTTT.

The chain employs TRBV10-2 and TRBJ2-2, with unresolved D. The CDR3 is 16 residues long. The germline V gene has CDR1 WSHSY and CDR2 SAAADI. Deletions cut 4 bases from V and 5 bases from J, with 17 bases between. The CDR3 region has the DNA TGCGCCAGCAGTGTCCCAACCGGGTCTGGGACCGGGGAGCTGTTTTTT. This encodes CASSVPTGSGTGELFF.

The chain couples TRBV6-2 or TRBV6-3 to TRBJ1-2; weak D call: TRBD1 (5 bases). Germline V gene data show CDR1 as MNHEY and CDR2 as SVGEGT. The CDR3 has 11 amino acids. Trimming removed 5 bases at V and 8 bases at J, with 9 bases between. CDR3 sequence: CASSQGFGYTF. CDR3 nucleotide sequence: TGTGCCAGCAGTCAGGGATTCGGCTACACCTTC.

This chain connects TRBV29-1 to TRBJ2-5, with D perhaps TRBD1 or TRBD2 (5 bases each). CDR3 length: 11 residues. V lost 6 bases and J lost 9, with 14 bases in between. Germline CDR1 reads SQVTM; CDR2 reads ANQGSEA. In nucleotides, the CDR3 is TGCAGCGTCCGGGGCGCAGTGGCCCAGTACTTC. Translation: CSVRGAVAQYF.